This record covers a single TCR beta chain. Its target is not known. The CDR3 extends over 13 amino acids. Germline lookup yields CDR1 ENHRY and CDR2 SYGVKD. V was trimmed by 6 bases and J by 0 bases, leaving 8 bases between them. The sample comes from a study of beta chain features in type 1 diabetes. Whole-study results and caveats: Within each of all four CD4+ subsets, Type 1 diabetes patients had TCRB CDR3s that were moderately but significantly shorter.

Every isolated RNA sample was fully reverse transcribed, so sequencing captured expressed TCRB transcripts. The data were produced by immunoSEQ multiplex PCR, yet TCRdb's version contains in-frame clones alone and is incomplete. This table holds a few hundred thousand clones, approximately 13% found once. This receptor was identified in a man younger than 40 in good health. The chain combines TRBV10-3 with TRBJ1-1; tentatively, D is TRBD1 (5 bases). The sequenced sample was naive CD4+ T cells from blood. This CDR3 reads CAIRRGLNTEAFF. In DNA form, the CDR3 reads TGTGCCATCAGGAGGGGATTGAACACTGAAGCTTTCTTT.